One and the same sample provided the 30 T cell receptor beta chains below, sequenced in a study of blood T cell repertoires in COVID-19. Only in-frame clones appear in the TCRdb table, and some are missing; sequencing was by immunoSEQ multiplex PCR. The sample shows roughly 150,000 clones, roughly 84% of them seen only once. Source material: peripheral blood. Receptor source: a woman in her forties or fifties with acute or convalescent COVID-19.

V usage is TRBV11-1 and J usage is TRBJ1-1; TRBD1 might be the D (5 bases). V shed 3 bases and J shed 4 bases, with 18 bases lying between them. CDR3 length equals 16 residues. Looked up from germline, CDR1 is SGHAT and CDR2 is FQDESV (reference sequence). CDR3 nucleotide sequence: TGTGCCAGCAGCTTTTTGTTGGGGGGTCGAGGCACTGAAGCTTTCTTT. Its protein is CASSFLLGGRGTEAFF.

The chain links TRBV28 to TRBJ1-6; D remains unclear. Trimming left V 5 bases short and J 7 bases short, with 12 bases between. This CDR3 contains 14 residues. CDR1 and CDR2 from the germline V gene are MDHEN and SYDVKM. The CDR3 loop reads CASSVLETNSPLHF. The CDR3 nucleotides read TGTGCCAGCAGTGTATTGGAGACGAATTCACCCCTCCACTTT.

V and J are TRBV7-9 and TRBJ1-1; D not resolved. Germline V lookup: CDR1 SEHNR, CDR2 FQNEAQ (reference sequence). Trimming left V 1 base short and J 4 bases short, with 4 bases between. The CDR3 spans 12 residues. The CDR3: CASSLGLTEAFF. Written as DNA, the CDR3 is TGTGCCAGCAGCTTAGGACTCACTGAAGCTTTCTTT.

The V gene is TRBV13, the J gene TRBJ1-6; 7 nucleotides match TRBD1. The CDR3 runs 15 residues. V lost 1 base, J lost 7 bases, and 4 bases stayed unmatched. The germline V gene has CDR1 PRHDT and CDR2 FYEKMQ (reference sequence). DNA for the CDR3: TGTGCCAGCAGCTTAGAGACAGGGATAAATTCACCCCTCCACTTT. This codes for CASSLETGINSPLHF.

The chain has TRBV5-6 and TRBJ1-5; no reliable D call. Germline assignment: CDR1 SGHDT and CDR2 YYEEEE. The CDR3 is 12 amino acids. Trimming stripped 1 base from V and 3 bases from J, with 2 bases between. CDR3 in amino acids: CASSLLNQPQHF. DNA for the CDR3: TGTGCCAGCAGCTTGCTCAATCAGCCCCAGCATTTT.

The CDR3 DNA is TGTGCCAGCAGCCGGAGGAGCCGATCGAGCGAGCAGTACTTC. This codes for CASSRRSRSSEQYF. This chain connects TRBV3-1 (or the pseudogene TRBV3-2) to TRBJ2-7, with D perhaps TRBD2 (5 bases). Per the germline V gene, CDR1 is LGHDT and CDR2 is YNNKEL (reference sequence). The CDR3 length is 14 residues. Between the trimmed V and J ends, which lost 4 bases and 6 bases, there was a span of 16 bases.

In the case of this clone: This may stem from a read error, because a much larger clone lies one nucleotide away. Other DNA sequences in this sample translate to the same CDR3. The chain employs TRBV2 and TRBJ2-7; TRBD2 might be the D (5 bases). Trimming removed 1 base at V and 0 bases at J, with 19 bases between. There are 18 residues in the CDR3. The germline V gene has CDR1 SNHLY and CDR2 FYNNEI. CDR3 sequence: CASSEGLAGLLGSYEQYF. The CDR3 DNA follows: TGTGCCAGCAGTGAAGGGTTGGCGGGCCTGTTAGGCTCCTACGAGCAGTACTTC.

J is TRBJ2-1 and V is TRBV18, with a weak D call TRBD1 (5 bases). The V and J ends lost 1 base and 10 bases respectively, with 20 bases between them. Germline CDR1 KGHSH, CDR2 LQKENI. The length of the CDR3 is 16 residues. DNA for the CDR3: TGTGCCAGCTCACCACGGCAGGGTATGGGCAATGGGGAGCAGTTCTTC. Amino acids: CASSPRQGMGNGEQFF.

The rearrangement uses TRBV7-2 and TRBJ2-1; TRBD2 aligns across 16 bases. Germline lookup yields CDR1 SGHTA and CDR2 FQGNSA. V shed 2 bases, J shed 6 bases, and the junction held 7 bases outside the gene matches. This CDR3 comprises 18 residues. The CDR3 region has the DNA TGTGCCAGCAGCTTAACAGGGACTAGCGGGAGGGTGGGCAATGAGCAGTTCTTC. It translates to CASSLTGTSGRVGNEQFF. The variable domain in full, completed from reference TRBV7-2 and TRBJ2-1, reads GAGVSQSPSNKVTEKGKDVELRCDPISGHTALYWYRQSLGQGLEFLIYFQGNSAPDKSGLPSDRFSAERTGGSVSTLTIQRTQQEDSAVYLCASSLTGTSGRVGNEQFFGPGTRLTVL.

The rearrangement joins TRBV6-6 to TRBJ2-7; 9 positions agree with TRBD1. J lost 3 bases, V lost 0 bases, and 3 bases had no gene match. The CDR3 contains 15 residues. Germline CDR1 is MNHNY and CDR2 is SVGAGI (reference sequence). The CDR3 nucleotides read TGTGCCAGCAGTTACTCCGGGACAGGGTTCTACGAGCAGTACTTC. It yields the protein CASSYSGTGFYEQYF.

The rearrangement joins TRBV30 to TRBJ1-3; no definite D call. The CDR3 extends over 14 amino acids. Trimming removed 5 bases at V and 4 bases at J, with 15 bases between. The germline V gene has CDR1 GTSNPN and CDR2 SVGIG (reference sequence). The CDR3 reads CAWAGSLVGNTIYF. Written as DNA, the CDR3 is TGTGCCTGGGCGGGATCTTTGGTGGGAAACACCATATATTTT.

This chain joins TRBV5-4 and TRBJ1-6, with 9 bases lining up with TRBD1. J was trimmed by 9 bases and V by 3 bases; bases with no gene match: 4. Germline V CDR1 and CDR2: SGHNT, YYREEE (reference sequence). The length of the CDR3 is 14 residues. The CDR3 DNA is TGTGCCAGCAGCTCGGGACAGGGTAGTTCACCCCTCCACTTT. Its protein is CASSSGQGSSPLHF.

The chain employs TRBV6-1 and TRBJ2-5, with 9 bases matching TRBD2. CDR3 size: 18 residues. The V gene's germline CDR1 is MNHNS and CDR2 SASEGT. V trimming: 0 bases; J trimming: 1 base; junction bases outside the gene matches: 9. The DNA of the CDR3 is TGTGCCAGCAGTGAAGCCCAACGGTTAGCGGGGGTCCAAGAGACCCAGTACTTC. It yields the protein CASSEAQRLAGVQETQYF.

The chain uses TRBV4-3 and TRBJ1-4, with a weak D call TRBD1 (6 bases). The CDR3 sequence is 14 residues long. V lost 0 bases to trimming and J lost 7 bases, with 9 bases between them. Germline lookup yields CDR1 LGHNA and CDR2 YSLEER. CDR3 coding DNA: TGCGCCAGCAGCCAAGATGGACAGAGTGAAAAACTGTTTTTT. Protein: CASSQDGQSEKLFF.

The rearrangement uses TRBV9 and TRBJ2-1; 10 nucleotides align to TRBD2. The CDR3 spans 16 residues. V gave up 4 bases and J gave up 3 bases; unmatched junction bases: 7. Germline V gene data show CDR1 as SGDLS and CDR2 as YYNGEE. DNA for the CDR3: TGTGCCAGCAGCCCCCTAGCGGGAGAGCGCTACAATGAGCAGTTCTTC. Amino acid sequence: CASSPLAGERYNEQFF.

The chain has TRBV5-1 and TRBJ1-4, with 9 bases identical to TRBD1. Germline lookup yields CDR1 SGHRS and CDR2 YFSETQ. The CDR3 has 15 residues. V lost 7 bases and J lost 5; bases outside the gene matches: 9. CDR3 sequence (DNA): TGCGCCAGCTGCCTGGGACAGGGCAAAAATGAAAAACTGTTTTTT. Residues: CASCLGQGKNEKLFF.

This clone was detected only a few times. The CDR3 here is CASNPGTDSNQPQHF. The CDR3 DNA reads as TGTGCCAGCAACCCCGGGACAGATAGCAATCAGCCCCAGCATTTT. The chain joins TRBV7-9 to TRBJ1-5, with 7 positions matching TRBD1. This CDR3 is built from 15 residues. Germline V lookup: CDR1 SEHNR, CDR2 FQNEAQ (reference sequence). Trimming took 7 bases from V and 0 from J; bases not matched to a gene: 6.

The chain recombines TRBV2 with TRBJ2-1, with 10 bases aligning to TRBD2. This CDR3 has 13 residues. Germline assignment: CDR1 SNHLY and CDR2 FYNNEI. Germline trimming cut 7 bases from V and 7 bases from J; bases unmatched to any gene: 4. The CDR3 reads CASKREGLNEQFF. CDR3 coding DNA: TGTGCCAGCAAGCGGGAGGGGCTGAATGAGCAGTTCTTC.

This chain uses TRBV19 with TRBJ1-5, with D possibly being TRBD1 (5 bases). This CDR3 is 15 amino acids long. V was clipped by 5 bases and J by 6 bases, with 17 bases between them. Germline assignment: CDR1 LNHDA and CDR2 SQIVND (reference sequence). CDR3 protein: CASSRAGVQGQPQHF. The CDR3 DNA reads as TGTGCCAGTAGTCGCGCGGGGGTTCAGGGTCAGCCCCAGCATTTT. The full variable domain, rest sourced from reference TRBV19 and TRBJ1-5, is DGGITQSPKYLFRKEGQNVTLSCEQNLNHDAMYWYRQDPGQGLRLIYYSQIVNDFQKGDIAEGYSVSREKKESFPLTVTSAQKNPTAFYLCASSRAGVQGQPQHFGDGTRLSIL.

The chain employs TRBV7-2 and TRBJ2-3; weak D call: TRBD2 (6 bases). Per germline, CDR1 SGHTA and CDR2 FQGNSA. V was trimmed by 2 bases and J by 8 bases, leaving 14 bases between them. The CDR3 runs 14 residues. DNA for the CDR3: TGTGCCAGCAGCTTAATCTCCCAGGAGGGTACGCAGTATTTT. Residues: CASSLISQEGTQYF.

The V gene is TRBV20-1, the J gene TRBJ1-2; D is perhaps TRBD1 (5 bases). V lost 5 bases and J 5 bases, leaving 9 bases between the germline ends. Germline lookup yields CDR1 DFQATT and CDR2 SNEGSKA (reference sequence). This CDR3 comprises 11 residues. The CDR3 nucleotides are TGCAGTGCTTGGCAGGGATATGGCTACACCTTC. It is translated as CSAWQGYGYTF.

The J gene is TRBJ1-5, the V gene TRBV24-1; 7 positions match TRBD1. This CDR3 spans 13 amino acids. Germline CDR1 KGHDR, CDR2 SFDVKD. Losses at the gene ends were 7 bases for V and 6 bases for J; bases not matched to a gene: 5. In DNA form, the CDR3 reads TGTGCCACCAGCGACAGGGCTGGTCAGCCCCAGCATTTT. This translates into CATSDRAGQPQHF.

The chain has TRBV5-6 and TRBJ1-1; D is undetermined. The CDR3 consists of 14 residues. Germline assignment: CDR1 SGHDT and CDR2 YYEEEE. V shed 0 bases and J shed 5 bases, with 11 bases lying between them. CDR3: CASSLARTRTEAFF. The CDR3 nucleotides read TGTGCCAGCAGCTTGGCGAGGACTAGGACTGAAGCTTTCTTT.

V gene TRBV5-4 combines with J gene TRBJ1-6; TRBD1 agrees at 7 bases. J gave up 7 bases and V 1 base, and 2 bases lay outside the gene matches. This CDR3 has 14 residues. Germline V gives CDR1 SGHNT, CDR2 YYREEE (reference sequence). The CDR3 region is CASSLLQGNSPLHF. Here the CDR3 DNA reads TGTGCCAGCAGCTTGTTACAGGGGAATTCACCCCTCCACTTT.

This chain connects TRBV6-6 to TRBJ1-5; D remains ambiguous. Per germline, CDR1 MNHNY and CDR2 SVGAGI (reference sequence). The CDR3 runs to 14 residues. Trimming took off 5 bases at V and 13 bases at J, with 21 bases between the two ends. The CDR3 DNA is TGTGCCAGCAGTCCACAATACCTTGCCGGGGTGCAGCATTTT. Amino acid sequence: CASSPQYLAGVQHF.

DNA of the CDR3: TGTGCCAGCAGTGTCCGGCTGGGACTAGCGGTTAACAATGAGCAGTTCTTC. This sequence encodes CASSVRLGLAVNNEQFF. The genes are TRBV6-1 and TRBJ2-1; 11 bases map to TRBD2. The junction had 10 bases not matched to a gene; V was cut back by 4 bases and J by 5 bases. Germline V gives CDR1 MNHNS, CDR2 SASEGT. The CDR3 covers 17 residues.

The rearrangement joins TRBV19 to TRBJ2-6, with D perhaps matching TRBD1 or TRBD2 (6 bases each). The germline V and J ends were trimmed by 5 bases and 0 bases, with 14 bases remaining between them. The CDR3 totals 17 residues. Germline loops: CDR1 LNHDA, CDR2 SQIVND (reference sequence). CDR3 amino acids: CASSLGGPNSGANVLTF. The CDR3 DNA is TGTGCCAGTAGTTTAGGGGGGCCCAACTCTGGGGCCAACGTCCTGACTTTC.

The CDR3 reads CASTLGGGPRETQYF. The CDR3, as DNA: TGTGCCAGCACCCTAGGGGGAGGGCCCAGAGAGACCCAGTACTTC. This chain uses TRBV9 with TRBJ2-5; possible D gene TRBD2, 7 bases. The V end lost 6 bases, the J end lost 4 bases, and 19 bases lay between the germline ends. This CDR3 is 15 amino acids long. Germline assignment: CDR1 SGDLS and CDR2 YYNGEE. The full variable domain, its missing parts supplied by reference TRBV9 and TRBJ2-5, is DSGVTQTPKHLITATGQRVTLRCSPRSGDLSVYWYQQSLDQGLQFLIQYYNGEERAKGNILERFSAQQFPDLHSELNLSSLELGDSALYFCASTLGGGPRETQYFGPGTRLLVL.

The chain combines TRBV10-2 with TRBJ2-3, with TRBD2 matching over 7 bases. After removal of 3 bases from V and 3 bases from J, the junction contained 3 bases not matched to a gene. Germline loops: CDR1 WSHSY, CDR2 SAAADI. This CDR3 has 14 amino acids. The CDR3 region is CASSDPAGTDTQYF. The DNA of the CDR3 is TGCGCCAGCAGTGATCCAGCGGGGACAGATACGCAGTATTTT.

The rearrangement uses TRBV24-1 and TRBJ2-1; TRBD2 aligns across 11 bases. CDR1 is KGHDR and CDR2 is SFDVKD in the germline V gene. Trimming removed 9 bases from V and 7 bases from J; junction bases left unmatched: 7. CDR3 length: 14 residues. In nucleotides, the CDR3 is TGTGCCACCCACACTAGCGGGAGTAGGAATGAGCAGTTCTTC. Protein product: CATHTSGSRNEQFF.